These 21 T cell receptor beta chains came from one sample sequenced in a study of T cells in Graves' hyperthyroidism and ophthalmopathy. What was amplified from RNA transcripts were TCR beta CDR3 regions. During a first-round RT-PCR of the TCR CDR3, the HTBI primer set was used. TCRdb passed the multiplex PCR reads through MiXCR, listing each CDR3 protein once. Seen here are hundreds of thousands of distinct CDR3 sequences, approximately 14% observed once, and the top ten hold about a tenth. The sample comprised blood. These receptors came from a woman between 18 and 30 years old with Graves' hyperthyroidism.

This clonotype has ten or more counts. The V and J genes are TRBV18 and TRBJ2-7; D unresolved. This CDR3 is 13 amino acids long. The germline CDR1 and CDR2 sequences are KGHSH and LQKENI. Trimming cost V 0 bases and J 5 bases, with 8 bases left between them. The CDR3 loop is CASSPPLSDEQYF. The CDR3 DNA reads as TGTGCCAGCTCACCACCGTTGTCCGACGAGCAGTACTTC.

This clonotype has ten or more counts. V and J are TRBV24-1 and TRBJ2-7; D is perhaps TRBD2 (5 bases). This CDR3 has 12 amino acids. The germline gives CDR1 KGHDR, CDR2 SFDVKD. Trimming stripped 9 bases from V and 5 bases from J, with 13 bases between. CDR3 protein: CATRGWRDEQYF. The CDR3 DNA reads TGTGCCACCCGTGGTTGGCGGGACGAGCAGTACTTC.

V and J are TRBV20-1 and TRBJ2-5; D not resolved. From germline, CDR1 is DFQATT and CDR2 SNEGSKA (reference sequence). V lost 7 bases and J 7 bases, leaving 4 bases between the germline ends. This CDR3 has 8 amino acids. CDR3 in amino acids: CSVGTQYF. The CDR3 region has the DNA TGCAGTGTTGGGACCCAGTACTTC.

Many counts were recorded for this clonotype. V is TRBV13 and J is TRBJ2-5; D is possibly TRBD1 (6 bases). This CDR3 spans 16 amino acids. V lost 2 bases to trimming and J lost 5 bases, with 18 bases between them. Germline assignment: CDR1 PRHDT and CDR2 FYEKMQ (reference sequence). The CDR3 DNA follows: TGTGCCAGCAGCTTACGAGGAAGGGGGTTTGGGGAGACCCAGTACTTC. It encodes CASSLRGRGFGETQYF.

In regard to this clonotype: Since a much larger clone is just one base distant, this may be a read error. The chain joins TRBV12-3 or TRBV12-4 to TRBJ1-1, with D possibly TRBD1 on 6 matching bases. The CDR3 is made up of 19 amino acids. The CDR3 loop reads CASSLLPGWTVSSNTEALF. The CDR3 DNA sequence: TGTGCCAGCAGTTTACTTCCGGGATGGACAGTATCGTCGAACACTGAAGCTCTCTTT.

A word on this clonotype: One end of the junction fails to match germline, which may point to a read error. This chain uses TRBV7-3 with TRBJ2-1, with a weak D call TRBD2 (6 bases). Germline CDR1 reads SGHTA; CDR2 reads FQGTGA. CDR3 length: 14 amino acids. CDR3 DNA sequence: TGTGCCAGCAGCGTAACCGGGACTGCTAATGAGCAGTTCTTC. Amino acid sequence: CASSVTGTANEQFF.

This clonotype has a count of ten or more. V is TRBV20-1 and J is TRBJ2-3; 8 positions agree with TRBD2. Losses at the gene ends were 4 bases for V and 6 bases for J; bases not matched to a gene: 15. The CDR3 loop spans 16 amino acids. Germline V lookup: CDR1 DFQATT, CDR2 SNEGSKA (reference sequence). CDR3 nucleotide sequence: TGCAGTGCTACCGGGGGGGGTTCAGGGGCAGCGGATACGCAGTATTTT. Translated: CSATGGGSGAADTQYF.

This clonotype turned up a few times. The rearrangement uses TRBV6-1 and TRBJ1-5; 7 nucleotides match TRBD1. The CDR3 loop spans 16 amino acids. The germline V gene has CDR1 MNHNS and CDR2 SASEGT. J lost 0 bases, V lost 6 bases, and 8 bases had no gene match. CDR3: CASSRGGTNSNQPQHF. The CDR3 coding sequence is TGTGCCAGCAGCAGAGGGGGCACAAATAGCAATCAGCCCCAGCATTTT.

This clonotype has a count of ten or more. The rearrangement joins TRBV6-1 to TRBJ2-3; D uncertain. The CDR3 has 11 residues. Germline CDR1 is MNHNS and CDR2 is SASEGT. V gave up 11 bases and J gave up 6 bases, with 12 bases separating them. The CDR3 nucleotides read TGTGCCCGCCCAGCCCCGGATACGCAGTATTTT. This sequence encodes CARPAPDTQYF.

This clonotype showed up just a few times. This chain connects TRBV19 to TRBJ2-2, with 8 positions matching TRBD2. CDR3 length: 16 residues. CDR1 LNHDA and CDR2 SQIVND come from the germline V gene (reference sequence). The trim removed 1 base at V and 6 bases at J, leaving 7 bases unmatched. CDR3 amino acids: CASSIAGGYLAGELFF. The CDR3 DNA reads as TGTGCCAGTAGTATAGCGGGAGGGTATTTGGCCGGGGAGCTGTTTTTT.

The chain joins TRBV24-1 to TRBJ2-5; no firm D call. V was clipped by 1 base and J by 4 bases, with 12 bases between them. There are 15 residues in the CDR3. Per germline, CDR1 KGHDR and CDR2 SFDVKD. The CDR3 nucleotides read TGTGCCACCAGTGATTTCGTAGGGCCTCGAGAGACCCAGTACTTC. This codes for CATSDFVGPRETQYF.

This clonotype occurred many times. V is TRBV11-2 and J is TRBJ1-4, with 9 positions matching TRBD1. The germline CDR1 and CDR2 sequences are SGHAT and FQNNGV. V lost 6 bases to trimming and J lost 7 bases; unmatched junction nucleotides: 9. CDR3 length: 15 amino acids. The CDR3 nucleotides read TGTGCCAGCAGGTCCTGGGGACAGGGATCTGAAAAACTGTTTTTT. Translated: CASRSWGQGSEKLFF.

This clonotype has just a few counts. The J gene is TRBJ1-1, the V gene TRBV6-5; D not certain. The V gene lost 0 bases and the J gene lost 0 bases, with 5 bases spanning the gap. The length of the CDR3 is 14 residues. The germline CDR1 and CDR2 sequences are MNHEY and SVGAGI. CDR3 region: CASSYSNVNTEAFF. CDR3 nucleotides: TGTGCCAGCAGTTACTCGAACGTGAACACTGAAGCTTTCTTT.

This clonotype was observed at least ten times. V is TRBV7-9 and J is TRBJ2-3; D uncertain. Germline CDR1 is SEHNR and CDR2 is FQNEAQ (reference sequence). The CDR3 sequence is 14 residues long. V was cut by 3 bases and J by 2 bases, with 9 bases left in between. The CDR3 region is CASSFSIPTDTQYF. The CDR3 bases are TGTGCCAGCAGCTTCTCTATCCCCACAGATACGCAGTATTTT.

This clonotype was counted at least ten times. CDR3 residues: CASSFPGTGADTQYF. The CDR3 nucleotides read TGTGCCAGCAGTTTCCCCGGGACAGGGGCAGATACGCAGTATTTT. The V call is TRBV12-3 or TRBV12-4, the J call TRBJ2-3, with 10 bases that match TRBD1. The CDR3 is 15 amino acids. The trim removed 3 bases at V and 4 bases at J, leaving 4 bases unmatched.

This clonotype was observed a handful of times. A read error may explain this, as a much larger clone is one base away. The rearrangement uses TRBV6-9 and TRBJ2-7; D is undetermined. The V end lost 7 bases, the J end lost 0 bases, and 28 bases lay between the germline ends. Germline lookup yields CDR1 MNHGY and CDR2 SVAAGI. CDR3 length: 19 amino acids. The CDR3 is CASNYSNVPSTLSSYEQYF. DNA for the CDR3: TGTGCCAGCAATTACTCGAATGTACCCAGCACCCTAAGCTCCTACGAGCAGTACTTC.

At least ten counts were recorded for this clonotype. The chain carries TRBV4-2 and TRBJ2-1; perhaps TRBD2 as D (7 bases). The CDR3 loop spans 17 amino acids. Germline assignment: CDR1 LGHNA and CDR2 YNFKEQ. Trimming took 4 bases from V and 4 from J, leaving 20 bases between them. CDR3 amino acids: CASSPEARGGPYNEQFF. In DNA form, the CDR3 reads TGTGCCAGCAGCCCAGAAGCTAGGGGGGGGCCATACAATGAGCAGTTCTTC.

This clonotype was recorded at least ten times. The chain combines TRBV7-2 with TRBJ2-7; 7 nucleotides match TRBD2. The CDR3 is 15 amino acids. The junction had 11 bases not matched to a gene; V was cut back by 3 bases and J by 6 bases. Germline CDR1 SGHTA, CDR2 FQGNSA. CDR3 sequence reads: CASSFGPGSGGEQYF. The CDR3 DNA is TGTGCCAGCAGCTTTGGGCCGGGCTCGGGGGGCGAGCAGTACTTC.

This clonotype came up many times. V and J are TRBV2 and TRBJ2-7; D is possibly TRBD1 (5 bases). Trimming took off 8 bases at V and 2 bases at J, with 16 bases between the two ends. In germline, CDR1 is SNHLY, CDR2 FYNNEI. CDR3 size: 14 residues. As DNA, the CDR3 is TGTGCCAGCGACACCCCAACAGGTGCCTACGAGCAGTACTTC. Translation: CASDTPTGAYEQYF.

This clonotype was detected ten times or more. The chain employs TRBV24-1 and TRBJ2-1, with D unclear. The CDR3 covers 11 residues. The germline V gene encodes CDR1 KGHDR and CDR2 SFDVKD. V was shortened by 5 bases and J by 9 bases, with 7 bases between the two germline ends. CDR3: CATSVLGEQFF. The CDR3 DNA sequence: TGTGCCACCAGTGTTCTGGGTGAGCAGTTCTTC.

This clonotype was seen repeatedly, ten times or more. The genes are TRBV7-2 and TRBJ2-7; 8 nucleotides line up with TRBD2. In germline, CDR1 is SGHTA, CDR2 FQGNSA. Trimming took 2 bases from V and 2 from J; bases not matched to a gene: 5. The CDR3 contains 15 residues. The CDR3 is CASSLYAGGPYEQYF. As DNA, the CDR3 is TGTGCCAGCAGCTTATACGCGGGAGGCCCCTACGAGCAGTACTTC.